Below are 24 T cell receptor beta chains sequenced from a single sample in a study of blood T cell repertoires in COVID-19. Only in-frame clones appear in the TCRdb table, and some are missing; sequencing was by immunoSEQ multiplex PCR. The data contain roughly 380,000 clones, approximately 87% of them singletons. The sequencing input was PBMCs or T cells enriched from blood (not recorded which). These receptors all come from a man in his thirties or forties who had recovered from COVID-19.

The CDR3 spells CASSYSSPAYNEQFF. The CDR3 region has the DNA TGTGCCAGCAGTTACTCGAGTCCAGCGTACAATGAGCAGTTCTTC. The chain combines TRBV6-2 or TRBV6-3 with TRBJ2-1; D not resolved. The CDR3 consists of 15 residues. Per the germline V gene, CDR1 is MNHEY and CDR2 is SVGEGT. Trimming took 0 bases from V and 4 from J, leaving 10 bases between them.

The chain has TRBV9 and TRBJ1-3; perhaps TRBD1 as D (5 bases). The CDR3 consists of 16 residues. Germline values: CDR1 SGDLS, CDR2 YYNGEE. V lost 4 bases, J lost 0 bases, and 14 bases lay in between. The CDR3 protein is CASSPQGSYSGNTIYF. The DNA of the CDR3 is TGTGCCAGCAGCCCGCAGGGATCGTACTCTGGAAACACCATATATTTT.

The CDR3 bases are TGTGCCAGCAGCCGTCGGGAGGGGTCCTACGAGCAGTACTTC. Its protein is CASSRREGSYEQYF. The chain uses TRBV6-2 or TRBV6-3 and TRBJ2-7, with 8 bases that match TRBD2. The germline gives CDR1 MNHEY, CDR2 SVGEGT. The V segment lost 6 bases and the J segment 1 base; nucleotides outside the gene matches: 5. The CDR3 spans 14 residues.

This clone occurred a few times. This chain uses TRBV10-3 with TRBJ1-1, with D perhaps TRBD1 (5 bases). V was trimmed by 11 bases and J by 2 bases, leaving 15 bases between them. Germline loops: CDR1 ENHRY, CDR2 SYGVKD. The CDR3 extends over 13 amino acids. The CDR3 reads CAGDAGPNTEAFF. For the CDR3, the DNA is TGTGCCGGCGATGCAGGGCCCAACACTGAAGCTTTCTTT.

The chain carries TRBV12-3 or TRBV12-4 and TRBJ1-1; D is ambiguous. Trimming took 3 bases from V and 7 from J, leaving 12 bases between them. CDR3 length equals 13 residues. The CDR3 is CASSFHQEDEAFF. Written as DNA, the CDR3 is TGTGCCAGCAGTTTCCACCAAGAGGATGAAGCTTTCTTT.

The chain joins TRBV3-1 (or the pseudogene TRBV3-2) to TRBJ1-2; 9 bases are a match to TRBD1. V lost 4 bases, J lost 4 bases, and 4 bases stayed unmatched. The germline CDR1 and CDR2 sequences are LGHDT and YNNKEL (reference sequence). This CDR3 spans 14 amino acids. CDR3 region: CASSLTDRGYGYTF. CDR3 bases: TGTGCCAGCAGCCTCACGGACAGGGGCTATGGCTACACCTTC.

This chain uses TRBV3-1 (or the pseudogene TRBV3-2) with TRBJ1-1; no firm D call. The CDR3 has 11 amino acids. The V gene's germline CDR1 is LGHDT and CDR2 YNNKEL (reference sequence). V lost 1 base and J lost 10, with 7 bases in between. CDR3 coding DNA: TGTGCCAGCAGCCAAGGCCGGGGAGCTTTCTTT. It encodes CASSQGRGAFF.

V usage is TRBV19 and J usage is TRBJ2-1, with D perhaps TRBD1 (5 bases). CDR3 size: 16 residues. The germline V gene encodes CDR1 LNHDA and CDR2 SQIVND (reference sequence). Trimming pared 5 bases from V and 6 bases from J, leaving 20 bases between. The DNA of the CDR3 is TGTGCCAGTAGTGCACTCAGGGAACATAGCTTCAATGAGCAGTTCTTC. As protein: CASSALREHSFNEQFF.

This sequence joins TRBV5-1 and TRBJ2-5; 10 bases match TRBD2. Germline CDR1 SGHRS, CDR2 YFSETQ. With 4 bases clipped from V and 5 bases from J, the junction kept 8 bases outside the gene matches. The CDR3 spans 15 residues. The CDR3 nucleotides read TGCGCCAGCAGCGCAGCGGGGGGGCCTCGGGAGACCCAGTACTTC. It encodes CASSAAGGPRETQYF.

The V gene is TRBV9, the J gene TRBJ1-1, with 7 bases aligning to TRBD1. This CDR3 has 14 amino acids. Looked up from germline, CDR1 is SGDLS and CDR2 is YYNGEE. J was trimmed by 3 bases and V by 3 bases; bases with no gene match: 5. CDR3 sequence: CASSGGQTDTEAFF. CDR3 DNA: TGTGCCAGCAGCGGGGGACAGACTGACACTGAAGCTTTCTTT.

The chain is built from TRBV6-5 and TRBJ1-2; a possible D gene is TRBD1 (6 bases). The V and J ends lost 7 bases and 4 bases respectively, with 16 bases between them. This CDR3 contains 14 residues. The germline CDR1 and CDR2 sequences are MNHEY and SVGAGI. The DNA of the CDR3 is TGTGCCAGCACTCTGACGGGGGGCTCCTATGGCTACACCTTC. Its translation: CASTLTGGSYGYTF.

The rearrangement uses TRBV29-1 and TRBJ2-1; weak D call: TRBD1 (5 bases). The CDR3 length is 15 residues. CDR1 SQVTM and CDR2 ANQGSEA come from the germline V gene. Trimming took 4 bases from V and 9 from J, leaving 22 bases between them. The CDR3 spells CSVVYSWQGLGEQFF. Written as DNA, the CDR3 is TGCAGCGTTGTATATTCTTGGCAGGGATTAGGTGAGCAGTTCTTC.

V gene TRBV6-2 or TRBV6-3 combines with J gene TRBJ2-3; TRBD2 matches 9 bases. V gave up 0 bases and J gave up 1 base; unmatched junction bases: 8. This CDR3 is 18 amino acids long. CDR1 and CDR2 from the germline V gene are MNHEY and SVGEGT. CDR3 sequence (DNA): TGTGCCAGCAGTTACTCGACTAGCGGTGGATGGCGCACAGATACGCAGTATTTT. Translation: CASSYSTSGGWRTDTQYF.

This CDR3 reads CASSFLTSGGFSTDTQYF. The CDR3 DNA sequence: TGTGCCAGCAGCTTCCTGACTAGCGGGGGTTTTAGCACAGATACGCAGTATTTT. V and J are TRBV7-9 and TRBJ2-3, with 12 bases aligning to TRBD2. Germline V gene lookup returns CDR1 SEHNR and CDR2 FQNEAQ (reference sequence). V shed 3 bases and J 0 bases; nucleotides not matched to a gene: 7. CDR3 length equals 18 residues.

The chain recombines TRBV6-5 with TRBJ1-2; tentative D call: TRBD1 (6 bases). This CDR3 has 13 amino acids. V shed 6 bases and J shed 8 bases, with 16 bases lying between them. CDR1 MNHEY and CDR2 SVGAGI come from the germline V gene. This chain's CDR3 is CASSNRALGGYTF. As DNA, the CDR3 is TGTGCCAGCAGCAACAGGGCCCTGGGGGGCTACACCTTC.

The V and J genes are TRBV4-3 and TRBJ2-1; perhaps TRBD1 as D (5 bases). Germline CDR1 LGHNA, CDR2 YSLEER. The V end was cut by 0 bases, the J end by 6 bases, with 12 bases between. The CDR3 loop spans 15 amino acids. The CDR3 sequence is CASSQDPGSSNEQFF. The CDR3 nucleotides read TGCGCCAGCAGCCAAGATCCAGGGTCGAGCAATGAGCAGTTCTTC.

The chain recombines TRBV14 with TRBJ2-6; 9 bases agree with TRBD1. V dropped 1 base and J dropped 0; count of bases not matched to a gene: 1. Germline CDR1 SGHDN, CDR2 FVKESK. This CDR3 has 17 residues. This chain's CDR3 is CASSQGDRASGANVLTF. The CDR3 nucleotides are TGTGCCAGCAGCCAAGGGGACAGGGCCTCTGGGGCCAACGTCCTGACTTTC.

The chain joins TRBV27 to TRBJ1-1, with 10 bases matching TRBD1. V was clipped by 6 bases and J by 3 bases; unmatched bases: 13. This CDR3 has 17 residues. Germline loops: CDR1 MNHEY, CDR2 SMNVEV (reference sequence). CDR3 coding DNA: TGTGCCAGCAGCACGGGACAGGGGTTGAGTTTGGACACTGAAGCTTTCTTT. It yields the protein CASSTGQGLSLDTEAFF.

The chain carries TRBV12-3 or TRBV12-4 and TRBJ1-3; D possibly corresponds to TRBD1 (6 bases). This CDR3 is built from 13 residues. V was pared by 5 bases and J by 4 bases, with 9 bases between. The CDR3 loop is CASSGGSGNTIYF. The CDR3 DNA is TGTGCCAGCAGTGGGGGCTCGGGAAACACCATATATTTT.

V gene TRBV6-1 combines with J gene TRBJ1-6; D unclear. Germline V gives CDR1 MNHNS, CDR2 SASEGT. The CDR3 consists of 16 residues. The V end was cut by 3 bases, the J end by 2 bases, with 11 bases between. CDR3 DNA: TGTGCCAGCAGTGATACCAGGTCCACCTATAATTCACCCCTCCACTTT. Protein: CASSDTRSTYNSPLHF.

The chain recombines TRBV2 with TRBJ2-2; TRBD1 aligns across 12 bases. The germline CDR1 and CDR2 sequences are SNHLY and FYNNEI. With 6 bases clipped from V and 4 bases from J, the junction kept 9 bases outside the gene matches. The CDR3 length is 17 residues. CDR3 DNA: TGTGCCAGCAGCACCGGGACAGGGGGCTTCTTCACCGGGGAGCTGTTTTTT. Amino acid sequence: CASSTGTGGFFTGELFF.

This chain joins TRBV11-2 and TRBJ2-5; 7 bases fit TRBD1. The CDR3 is made up of 16 amino acids. After removal of 1 base from V and 5 bases from J, the junction contained 10 bases not matched to a gene. Germline CDR1 SGHAT, CDR2 FQNNGV. CDR3 sequence reads: CASSLAPGTDAETQYF. Here the CDR3 DNA reads TGTGCCAGCAGCTTAGCCCCAGGGACAGATGCTGAGACCCAGTACTTC.

The chain is built from TRBV7-8 and TRBJ2-1; 12 bases agree with TRBD2. CDR3 length: 18 residues. The trim removed 4 bases at V and 4 bases at J, leaving 11 bases unmatched. The germline CDR1 and CDR2 sequences are SGHVS and FQNEAQ. The chain's CDR3 is CASSSKPELAGGYNEQFF. The CDR3 DNA reads as TGTGCCAGCAGCTCAAAACCCGAACTAGCGGGGGGATACAATGAGCAGTTCTTC.

The chain has TRBV30 and TRBJ2-5; TRBD2 agrees at 15 bases. Trimming at V came to 3 bases and at J to 5 bases, leaving 7 bases not matched to a gene. Germline CDR1 reads GTSNPN; CDR2 reads SVGIG (reference sequence). The CDR3 extends over 16 amino acids. This CDR3 is CAWSSGTSGGMETQYF. CDR3 nucleotides: TGTGCCTGGAGCTCCGGGACTAGCGGGGGGATGGAGACCCAGTACTTC.